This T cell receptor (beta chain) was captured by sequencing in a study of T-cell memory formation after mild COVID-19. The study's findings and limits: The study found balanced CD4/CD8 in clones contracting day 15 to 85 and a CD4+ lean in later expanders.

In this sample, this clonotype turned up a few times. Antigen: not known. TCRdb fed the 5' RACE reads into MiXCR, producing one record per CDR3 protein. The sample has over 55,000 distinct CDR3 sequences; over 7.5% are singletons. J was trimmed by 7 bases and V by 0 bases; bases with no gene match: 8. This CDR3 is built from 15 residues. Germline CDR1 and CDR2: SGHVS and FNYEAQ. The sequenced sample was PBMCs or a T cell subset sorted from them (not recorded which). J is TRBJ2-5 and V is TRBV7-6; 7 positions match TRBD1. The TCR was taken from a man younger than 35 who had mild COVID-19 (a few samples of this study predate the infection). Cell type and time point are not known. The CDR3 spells CASSLARGGAGTQYF. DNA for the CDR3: TGTGCCAGCAGCTTAGCGAGAGGGGGCGCGGGGACCCAGTACTTC.